This T cell receptor (beta chain) appears in the sequencing data of a study of OX40 agonist ivuxolimab in advanced cancers. Concerning the study at large: The costimulatory receptor OX40 (CD134) was targeted by ivuxolimab, a fully human IgG2 agonistic monoclonal antibody. Intravenous ivuxolimab was administered to patients every 2 weeks at six dose levels: 0.01, 0.1, 0.3, 1.5, 3 and 10 mg/kg. A male proportion of roughly 80% and a mean age of approximately 60 years, ranging from roughly 23 to 90, were recorded for the dose-escalation cohort. The paper covers the monotherapy dose-escalation part of the phase I ivuxolimab trial, which included N ≈ 52 patients. Of the roughly 54 dose-escalation patients, hepatocellular carcinoma was present in about 19, melanoma in some 15, renal cell carcinoma in 9 and head and neck cancer in 9. Prior anti-PD-1, anti-PD-L1 or anti-CTLA-4 therapy was permitted, and checkpoint inhibitors had been received by more than 35% of dose-escalation patients. Peripheral TCRbeta sequencing aimed to test whether ivuxolimab altered TCR sequence diversity and caused clonal T-cell expansion. Partial responses were achieved by three dose-escalation patients, of whom one had hepatocellular carcinoma and two had cutaneous melanoma.

Patients with a history of autoimmune disease or receiving systemic immunosuppression were excluded from the trial. In every dose cohort, peripheral blood was drawn for TCR sequencing at baseline, cycle 4 day 1, and cycle 7 day 1. Samples were obtained from an open-label, multicenter, first-in-human phase I dose-escalation trial of ivuxolimab. Adults with locally advanced or metastatic melanoma, renal cell, hepatocellular, or head and neck squamous cell carcinoma were enrolled in the trial. Before TCR sequencing, CD4+ and CD8+ T cells were separately sorted from peripheral blood. For sequencing of the TCRbeta CDR3 region, genomic DNA was extracted from the sorted cells. TCRbeta CDR3 regions were sequenced using the immunoSEQ Assay. The table was pulled from immuneACCESS by TCRdb, which kept in-frame rearrangements only. Such tables lose some clones; where checked, under half of the loss comes from unresolved V genes, and the rest has no known cause. Counted in this sample were over 65,000 clones; around 92% of them appeared once. The ten most abundant clones make up around 0.5% of the sample.

Taken from the germline V gene (reference sequence), the CDR1 and CDR2 loops are LNHNV and YYDKDF. The CDR3 measures 17 amino acids from cysteine to phenylalanine. The kept DNA is CDR3 alone, 51 bases in frame from the first base. A distance of 24 bases separates the germline ends of V and J, which lose 0 bases and 12 bases respectively. The research as a whole found: At doses of 0.1 to 3.0 mg/kg, clonal expansion of both CD4+ and CD8+ T cells in blood was seen between baseline and week 6. Partial responders in the 0.1-3.0 mg/kg groups had among the lowest normalized peripheral clonal expansion, especially among CD8+ T cells. After ivuxolimab, expanded clones were on average more numerous among CD8+ T cells than among CD4+ T cells. Low levels of normalized T-cell clonal expansion were also seen in some patients who did not respond. The antigen specificity of the clonally expanded peripheral T cells was not determined.

With respect to this clone: No antigen is known for it. Per-base qualities were not stored, and no clone one base away is much larger.

The TCR originated in an adult with an advanced solid tumor such as melanoma, head and neck, liver or kidney cancer. This chain is built from TRBV15 and TRBJ2-1; the D gene is possibly TRBD1 or TRBD2, with 6 bases matching each. Sequencing used CD4+ or CD8+ T cells sorted from blood, obtained in a trial of the OX40 agonist ivuxolimab. The sequenced DNA: TGTGCCACCAGCAGAGATAGAAACGGGGGCCTTAGCCAGGGGCAGTTCTTC. Its translation is CATSRDRNGGLSQGQFF.